This T cell receptor beta chain was sequenced during a study of response to subunit inactivated influenza vaccine (dated by TCRdb to 2017 to 2018). The study in broad terms: Deep quantitative profiling of the T cell receptor repertoire was used in the study to follow responses to a trivalent subunit inactivated influenza vaccine.

Points the paper makes about the study in general: According to the authors, only a limited number of new T cells may be recruited by each seasonal influenza vaccination.

Cut back by 0 bases and 8 bases, the V and J ends lie 8 bases apart. From its cysteine to its phenylalanine, the CDR3 spans 12 amino acids. The DNA shown is the 36-base CDR3, in frame from base 1. CDR1 and CDR2 were assigned from the germline V gene as ENHRY and SYGVKD. Libraries were built with RT-PCR. Reads for this sample came from an Illumina HiSeq 2500. TCRdb reanalyzed the raw reads on its own, using fastp at Q25 for trimming and MiXCR for clone calling, and kept in-frame beta chains. For every CDR3 protein sequence, its rows merge into one entry that carries the most common genes and DNA. The sample table lists a few hundred thousand distinct CDR3 sequences, about 7.2% of them with a count of one. The ten largest clones capture about an eighth of the sample. This clonotype was counted at least ten times. The antigen it binds to is not known. The input lacks base qualities; no much larger clone sits a single base away.

The chain was built from TRBV10-3 and TRBJ2-7; the D gene is not confidently resolved. The receptor comes from a man aged 45 to 75 who received an inactivated influenza vaccine. Donor details come from another sample of the same person, matched by shared clones. This sample comprised PBMCs from blood, obtained about 24 months after vaccination. The CDR3 has the sequence CAISESTSKQYF. The DNA sequence reads TGTGCCATCAGTGAGTCGACGTCAAAGCAGTACTTC.